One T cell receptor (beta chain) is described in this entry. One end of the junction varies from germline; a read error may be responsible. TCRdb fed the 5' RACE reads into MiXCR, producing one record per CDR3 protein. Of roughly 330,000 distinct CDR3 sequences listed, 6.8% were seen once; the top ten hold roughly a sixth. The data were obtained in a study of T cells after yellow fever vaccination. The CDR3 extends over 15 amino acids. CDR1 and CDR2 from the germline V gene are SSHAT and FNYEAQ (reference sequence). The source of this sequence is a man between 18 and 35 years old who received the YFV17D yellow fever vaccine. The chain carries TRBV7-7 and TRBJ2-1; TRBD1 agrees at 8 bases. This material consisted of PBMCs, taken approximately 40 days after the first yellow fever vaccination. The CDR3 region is CASSSGQGSSNEQFF. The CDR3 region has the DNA TGTGCTAGCAGCTCCGGACAGGGAAGTAGCAATGAGCAGTTCTTC.